Listed below are T cell receptor beta chains from one sample, sequenced in a study of CD8 T cells in ankylosing spondylitis. MiXCR was run by TCRdb on the 5' RACE reads, yielding one entry per CDR3 protein. The sample holds some 140,000 distinct CDR3 sequences, roughly 17% seen once. The sample comprised blood, either unsorted or a sorted T cell fraction (not recorded which). The receptors originated from a male donor with ankylosing spondylitis. Each CDR3 is given with its conserved first and last residue. D genes are given only for firm matches. A clone size is listed for some rows: how often the clone was seen (once, few, many), or a class if it is expanded.

J: TRBJ2-7
D: TRBD1
size: few
V: TRBV4-1
CDR3: CASSPRDSSAYEQYF
DNA: TGCGCCAGCAGCCCTCGGGACAGTTCTGCCTACGAGCAGTACTTC

J: TRBJ2-7
D: .
size: few
V: TRBV3-1
CDR3: CASSPESPDPLEQYF
DNA: TGTGCCAGCAGCCCAGAGAGCCCGGACCCCCTCGAGCAGTACTTC

J: TRBJ1-5
D: .
size: .
V: TRBV5-6
CDR3: CASSLRQVLNQPQHF
DNA: TGTGCCAGCAGCTTGAGACAGGTCTTGAATCAGCCCCAGCATTTT

J: TRBJ1-1
D: .
size: .
V: TRBV20-1
CDR3: CSARDLERGNTEAFF
DNA: TGCAGTGCTAGAGATTTGGAGCGCGGTAACACTGAAGCTTTCTTT

J: TRBJ1-2
D: .
size: few
V: TRBV7-8
CDR3: CASSTTGGSNYGYTF
DNA: TGTGCCAGCAGCACAACCGGGGGCAGTAACTATGGCTACACCTTC

J: TRBJ2-1
D: .
size: .
V: TRBV7-8
CDR3: CASSQNRFPSSYNEQFF
DNA: TGTGCCAGCAGCCAGAACCGGTTCCCCAGCTCCTACAATGAGCAGTTCTTC

J: TRBJ2-6
D: .
size: .
V: TRBV2
CDR3: CASRSTSGANVLTF
DNA: TGTGCCAGCAGGAGTACCTCTGGGGCCAACGTCCTGACTTTC

J: TRBJ2-7
D: TRBD2
size: .
V: TRBV29-1
CDR3: CSVHGTSYEQYF
DNA: TGCAGCGTTCACGGGACTAGCTACGAGCAGTACTTC

J: TRBJ2-1
D: .
size: .
V: TRBV28
CDR3: CASSLGYRPSAFF
DNA: TGTGCCAGCAGTTTGGGCTACCGCCCCAGCGCGTTCTTC

J: TRBJ2-5
D: .
size: many
V: TRBV12-3/TRBV12-4
CDR3: CASSLGVETQYF
DNA: TGTGCCAGCAGTTTAGGGGTAGAGACCCAGTACTTC

J: TRBJ2-1
D: TRBD2
size: few
V: TRBV11-2
CDR3: CASSPAGAYNEQFF
DNA: TGTGCCAGCAGCCCAGCGGGAGCCTACAATGAGCAGTTCTTC

J: TRBJ1-2
D: TRBD1
size: .
V: TRBV28
CDR3: CASSAVDREDYGYTF
DNA: TGTGCCAGCAGTGCCGTGGACAGGGAAGACTATGGCTACACCTTC

J: TRBJ1-4
D: .
size: few
V: TRBV7-9
CDR3: CASSTHGTVTTNEKLFF
DNA: TGTGCCAGCAGCACGCATGGTACAGTAACAACTAATGAAAAACTGTTTTTT

J: TRBJ2-1
D: TRBD1
size: .
V: TRBV28
CDR3: CASSSGTGITSSYNEQFF
DNA: TGTGCCAGCAGTTCCGGGACAGGGATTACTAGCTCCTACAATGAGCAGTTCTTC

J: TRBJ2-3
D: TRBD2
size: .
V: TRBV6-5
CDR3: CASSYGRAVSPGSTDTQYF
DNA: TGTGCCAGCAGTTACGGGAGGGCCGTCTCCCCAGGAAGCACAGATACGCAGTATTTT

J: TRBJ1-5
D: TRBD1
size: .
V: TRBV4-1
CDR3: CASSQWTGGNQPQHF
DNA: TGCGCCAGCAGCCAGTGGACAGGGGGCAATCAGCCCCAGCATTTT

J: TRBJ2-7
D: .
size: .
V: TRBV27
CDR3: CASSPTSLASYEQYF
DNA: TGTGCCAGCAGTCCCACTAGCTTAGCCTCCTACGAGCAGTACTTC

J: TRBJ1-2
D: TRBD1
size: .
V: TRBV9
CDR3: CASNSEGAQFVYTF
DNA: TGTGCCAGCAATTCGGAGGGGGCGCAGTTTGTCTACACCTTC

J: TRBJ2-1
D: .
size: .
V: TRBV10-3
CDR3: CAISEVEAKSSYNEQFF
DNA: TGTGCCATCAGTGAGGTAGAGGCGAAGAGCTCCTACAATGAGCAGTTCTTC

J: TRBJ2-1
D: TRBD2
size: .
V: TRBV28
CDR3: CASLRLAGGVDEQFF
DNA: TGTGCCAGCCTCCGGCTAGCGGGGGGGGTAGATGAGCAGTTCTTC

J: TRBJ2-2
D: TRBD2
size: .
V: TRBV4-3
CDR3: CASSREPGLAGSGELFF
DNA: TGCGCCAGCAGCCGAGAACCGGGACTAGCGGGATCCGGGGAGCTGTTTTTT

J: TRBJ1-2
D: .
size: few
V: TRBV28
CDR3: CASSLNNGYTF
DNA: TGTGCCAGCAGTTTAAATAATGGCTACACCTTC

J: TRBJ2-1
D: .
size: .
V: TRBV7-9
CDR3: CASLSGASEQFF
DNA: TGTGCCAGCCTCTCCGGGGCCAGTGAGCAGTTCTTC

J: TRBJ2-1
D: TRBD2
size: few
V: TRBV2
CDR3: CASGTSGSLSEFF
DNA: TGTGCCAGCGGGACTAGCGGGAGCCTCTCGGAGTTCTTC

J: TRBJ2-7
D: .
size: .
V: TRBV6-5
CDR3: CASSSGETGAYEQYF
DNA: TGTGCCAGCAGTTCCGGGGAGACAGGAGCCTACGAGCAGTACTTC

J: TRBJ2-5
D: .
size: .
V: TRBV27
CDR3: CASSSRDNLQETQYF
DNA: TGTGCCAGCAGTTCCCGGGACAACCTACAAGAGACCCAGTACTTC

J: TRBJ2-7
D: .
size: few
V: TRBV4-1
CDR3: CASSQDLREQYF
DNA: TGCGCCAGCAGCCAAGATTTACGCGAGCAGTACTTC

J: TRBJ2-3
D: TRBD1
size: .
V: TRBV29-1
CDR3: CSAGTGVGDTQYF
DNA: TGCAGCGCTGGCACAGGGGTTGGGGATACGCAGTATTTT

J: TRBJ2-7
D: TRBD2
size: .
V: TRBV9
CDR3: CASSGTGGLDEQYF
DNA: TGTGCCAGCAGCGGGACCGGGGGACTAGACGAGCAGTACTTC

J: TRBJ2-5
D: .
size: few
V: TRBV7-9
CDR3: CASSLGPVTQYF
DNA: TGTGCCAGCAGCTTAGGGCCCGTGACCCAGTACTTC

J: TRBJ2-3
D: TRBD1
size: few
V: TRBV2
CDR3: CASRSRPGGATDTQYF
DNA: TGTGCCAGCAGATCCCGCCCAGGGGGCGCGACAGATACGCAGTATTTT

J: TRBJ2-7
D: TRBD2
size: .
V: TRBV6-5
CDR3: CASSYRLAGGGEQYF
DNA: TGTGCCAGCAGTTACCGACTAGCGGGAGGAGGTGAGCAGTACTTC

J: TRBJ1-5
D: .
size: .
V: TRBV2
CDR3: CASSERAQPQHF
DNA: TGTGCCAGCAGTGAGAGGGCCCAGCCCCAGCATTTT

J: TRBJ2-5
D: .
size: few
V: TRBV7-9
CDR3: CASSPGTGKETQYF
DNA: TGTGCCAGCAGCCCCGGGACTGGCAAAGAGACCCAGTACTTC

J: TRBJ1-2
D: .
size: .
V: TRBV6-5
CDR3: CASSSWTETNYGYTF
DNA: TGTGCCAGCAGTTCGTGGACAGAAACTAACTATGGCTACACCTTC

J: TRBJ2-7
D: TRBD1
size: few
V: TRBV27
CDR3: CASSSRGRIAEQYF
DNA: TGTGCCAGCAGCTCCAGGGGGCGAATAGCCGAGCAGTACTTC

J: TRBJ1-2
D: .
size: few
V: TRBV27
CDR3: CASNPHGAWYGYTF
DNA: TGTGCCAGCAACCCGCACGGGGCTTGGTATGGCTACACCTTC

J: TRBJ2-7
D: TRBD1
size: few
V: TRBV28
CDR3: CASSYRGFGEQYF
DNA: TGTGCCAGCAGTTACAGGGGGTTCGGGGAGCAGTACTTC

J: TRBJ2-7
D: .
size: few
V: TRBV4-2
CDR3: CASSQEEGLPYEQYF
DNA: TGTGCCAGCAGCCAAGAAGAGGGCCTCCCCTACGAGCAGTACTTC

J: TRBJ2-7
D: .
size: few
V: TRBV7-9
CDR3: CASSLGRDTLNYEQYF
DNA: TGTGCCAGCAGCTTAGGCCGGGACACCCTCAATTACGAGCAGTACTTC

J: TRBJ2-5
D: TRBD2
size: few
V: TRBV29-1
CDR3: CSVDRLAGMETQYF
DNA: TGCAGCGTTGACCGGCTAGCGGGAATGGAGACCCAGTACTTC

J: TRBJ1-4
D: TRBD1
size: .
V: TRBV2
CDR3: CASSVPGQGKEKLFF
DNA: TGTGCCAGCAGTGTTCCGGGACAGGGTAAAGAAAAACTGTTTTTT

J: TRBJ2-2
D: TRBD2
size: few
V: TRBV11-2
CDR3: CASRYPSAGNTGELFF
DNA: TGTGCCAGCAGGTACCCCTCAGCGGGAAACACCGGGGAGCTGTTTTTT

J: TRBJ1-5
D: .
size: .
V: TRBV12-3/TRBV12-4
CDR3: CASSLEQGHQPQHF
DNA: TGTGCCAGCAGTTTAGAACAGGGTCATCAGCCCCAGCATTTT

J: TRBJ2-7
D: TRBD2
size: .
V: TRBV27
CDR3: CASSQPLAEGPLEQYF
DNA: TGTGCCAGCAGCCAACCCCTAGCGGAGGGACCTCTCGAGCAGTACTTC